The rows below give T cell receptor beta chains drawn from one sample of a study of cytomegalovirus exposure and HLA in healthy donors. Measured with immunoSEQ multiplex PCR; TCRdb has only the in-frame clones, and not every one. Found here are 150,000 to 200,000 clones, roughly three quarters of them singletons; the top ten hold around 4.6%. Sequenced input: PBMCs. These receptors were collected from a man between 18 and 35 years old in good health and CMV-seropositive. CDR3s include the opening cysteine and the closing phenylalanine or tryptophan. The order of the fields is clone size, D gene, J gene, V gene, CDR3 protein, CDR3 DNA. A D gene is named only where the DNA matches it firmly. Rows give clone size only sometimes, using once, few, many, or a class for an expanded clone.

clone size: .; D gene: .; J gene: TRBJ2-3; V gene: TRBV7-8; CDR3 protein: CASSLALLLAGPSSDTQYF; CDR3 DNA: TGTGCCAGCAGCTTAGCGCTGCTGCTAGCAGGTCCTAGTTCAGATACGCAGTATTTT
clone size: .; D gene: .; J gene: TRBJ2-3; V gene: TRBV5-1; CDR3 protein: CASSLAGGSPDTQYF; CDR3 DNA: TGCGCCAGCAGCTTGGCGGGGGGCTCCCCCGATACGCAGTATTTT
clone size: .; D gene: TRBD1; J gene: TRBJ1-2; V gene: TRBV9; CDR3 protein: CASSEVGQGADGYTF; CDR3 DNA: TGTGCCAGCAGCGAGGTAGGACAGGGGGCGGATGGCTACACCTTC
clone size: .; D gene: .; J gene: TRBJ1-2; V gene: TRBV19; CDR3 protein: CASSIGGGGEFGYGYTF; CDR3 DNA: TGTGCCAGTAGTATAGGCGGCGGGGGCGAGTTTGGCTATGGCTACACCTTC
clone size: .; D gene: .; J gene: TRBJ2-5; V gene: TRBV6-1; CDR3 protein: CASSEVGGETQYF; CDR3 DNA: TGTGCCAGCAGTGAAGTGGGAGGAGAGACCCAGTACTTC
clone size: .; D gene: .; J gene: TRBJ1-1; V gene: TRBV7-2; CDR3 protein: CASSSVLLNTEAFF; CDR3 DNA: TGTGCCAGCAGCTCTGTACTGTTGAACACTGAAGCTTTCTTT
clone size: .; D gene: .; J gene: TRBJ2-1; V gene: TRBV2; CDR3 protein: CASSFTGNEQFF; CDR3 DNA: TGTGCCAGCAGTTTTACAGGAAATGAGCAGTTCTTC
clone size: .; D gene: .; J gene: TRBJ1-2; V gene: TRBV6-5; CDR3 protein: CASSPGADYGYTF; CDR3 DNA: TGTGCCAGCAGCCCAGGGGCGGACTATGGCTACACCTTC
clone size: .; D gene: TRBD1; J gene: TRBJ1-5; V gene: TRBV19; CDR3 protein: CASISLPHRGGQPQHF; CDR3 DNA: TGTGCCAGTATTTCGCTCCCACACAGGGGAGGTCAGCCCCAGCATTTT
clone size: .; D gene: .; J gene: TRBJ1-5; V gene: TRBV28; CDR3 protein: CASRGGGSNQPQHF; CDR3 DNA: TGTGCCTCCAGAGGGGGAGGGAGCAATCAGCCCCAGCATTTT
clone size: .; D gene: TRBD1; J gene: TRBJ1-3; V gene: TRBV7-8; CDR3 protein: CASSMGQPRESGNTIYF; CDR3 DNA: TGTGCCAGCAGCATGGGACAGCCTCGAGAATCTGGAAACACCATATATTTT
clone size: .; D gene: TRBD1; J gene: TRBJ2-1; V gene: TRBV19; CDR3 protein: CASSLEDRGHNEQFF; CDR3 DNA: TGTGCCAGTAGTCTAGAGGACAGGGGCCACAATGAGCAGTTCTTC
clone size: .; D gene: TRBD1; J gene: TRBJ2-5; V gene: TRBV6-6; CDR3 protein: CASSPQTGGQETQYF; CDR3 DNA: TGTGCCAGCAGTCCACAAACAGGGGGACAAGAGACCCAGTACTTC
clone size: .; D gene: .; J gene: TRBJ1-5; V gene: TRBV9; CDR3 protein: CASSVREGWPQHF; CDR3 DNA: TGTGCCAGCAGCGTACGGGAGGGCTGGCCCCAGCATTTT
clone size: .; D gene: .; J gene: TRBJ1-3; V gene: TRBV5-4; CDR3 protein: CASSPDRIGNTIYF; CDR3 DNA: TGTGCCAGCAGCCCCGACAGGATCGGAAACACCATATATTTT
clone size: .; D gene: .; J gene: TRBJ1-1; V gene: TRBV19; CDR3 protein: CASSIGGGARNTEAFF; CDR3 DNA: TGTGCCAGTAGTATCGGCGGCGGGGCGCGGAACACTGAAGCTTTCTTT
clone size: .; D gene: .; J gene: TRBJ2-2; V gene: TRBV27; CDR3 protein: CASSSPVKNTGELFF; CDR3 DNA: TGTGCCAGCAGTTCCCCGGTCAAGAACACCGGGGAGCTGTTTTTT
clone size: .; D gene: .; J gene: TRBJ1-3; V gene: TRBV13; CDR3 protein: CASSGWTAGNTIYF; CDR3 DNA: TGTGCCAGCAGCGGCTGGACAGCTGGAAACACCATATATTTT
clone size: .; D gene: .; J gene: TRBJ1-1; V gene: TRBV19; CDR3 protein: CASGGVGAFF; CDR3 DNA: TGTGCCAGTGGAGGGGTTGGGGCTTTCTTT
clone size: few; D gene: .; J gene: TRBJ1-2; V gene: TRBV6-1; CDR3 protein: CASTGWDKGDGYTF; CDR3 DNA: TGTGCCAGCACCGGATGGGACAAAGGGGATGGCTACACCTTC
clone size: few; D gene: .; J gene: TRBJ1-1; V gene: TRBV18; CDR3 protein: CASSPLANTEAFF; CDR3 DNA: TGTGCCAGCTCACCACTGGCGAACACTGAAGCTTTCTTT
clone size: .; D gene: TRBD1; J gene: TRBJ2-5; V gene: TRBV13; CDR3 protein: CASSYRQGRQETQYF; CDR3 DNA: TGTGCCAGCAGCTATAGACAGGGGCGGCAAGAGACCCAGTACTTC
clone size: .; D gene: .; J gene: TRBJ2-1; V gene: TRBV7-9; CDR3 protein: CASSPRQVDEQFF; CDR3 DNA: TGTGCCAGCAGCCCCCGGCAGGTCGATGAGCAGTTCTTC
clone size: .; D gene: .; J gene: TRBJ1-1; V gene: TRBV29-1; CDR3 protein: CSVTINMNTEAFF; CDR3 DNA: TGCAGCGTTACCATCAACATGAACACTGAAGCTTTCTTT
clone size: .; D gene: .; J gene: TRBJ2-5; V gene: TRBV5-1; CDR3 protein: CASSLPIAETQYF; CDR3 DNA: TGCGCCAGCAGCTTACCGATAGCAGAGACCCAGTACTTC
clone size: .; D gene: .; J gene: TRBJ1-5; V gene: TRBV29-1; CDR3 protein: CSASLGDQPQHF; CDR3 DNA: TGCAGCGCCTCTTTGGGAGATCAGCCCCAGCATTTT
clone size: once; D gene: .; J gene: TRBJ1-2; V gene: TRBV6-5; CDR3 protein: CASSYSGLNYGYTF; CDR3 DNA: TGTGCCAGCAGTTACTCAGGACTTAACTATGGCTACACCTTC
clone size: .; D gene: .; J gene: TRBJ2-4; V gene: TRBV2; CDR3 protein: CASSEPRLAGRKNIQYF; CDR3 DNA: TGTGCCAGCAGTGAACCCCGCTTGGCGGGGCGGAAGAACATTCAGTACTTC
clone size: few; D gene: TRBD1; J gene: TRBJ1-2; V gene: TRBV28; CDR3 protein: CASSHGQGYGYTF; CDR3 DNA: TGTGCCAGCAGCCATGGACAGGGCTATGGCTACACCTTC
clone size: .; D gene: .; J gene: TRBJ1-6; V gene: TRBV7-2; CDR3 protein: CASSLGVGLNSPLHF; CDR3 DNA: TGTGCCAGCAGCTTAGGGGTGGGGCTCAATTCACCCCTCCACTTT
clone size: once; D gene: TRBD2; J gene: TRBJ2-5; V gene: TRBV7-3; CDR3 protein: CASSLGTGTSGRDQYF; CDR3 DNA: TGTGCCAGCAGCTTAGGTACCGGCACTAGCGGAAGAGACCAGTACTTC
clone size: few; D gene: .; J gene: TRBJ1-1; V gene: TRBV11-2; CDR3 protein: CASSLEGDEAFF; CDR3 DNA: TGTGCCAGCAGCTTAGAGGGAGATGAAGCTTTCTTT
clone size: .; D gene: TRBD2; J gene: TRBJ2-2; V gene: TRBV4-2; CDR3 protein: CASSQDGPSGGPANTGELFF; CDR3 DNA: TGTGCCAGCAGCCAAGATGGGCCTAGCGGGGGGCCTGCGAACACCGGGGAGCTGTTTTTT
clone size: few; D gene: TRBD1; J gene: TRBJ2-5; V gene: TRBV6-6; CDR3 protein: CASGRRTGGGETQYF; CDR3 DNA: TGTGCCAGCGGCCGTCGTACAGGGGGTGGGGAGACCCAGTACTTC
clone size: .; D gene: TRBD1; J gene: TRBJ2-1; V gene: TRBV14; CDR3 protein: CASSQGRDREMGYNEQFF; CDR3 DNA: TGTGCCAGCAGCCAAGGCCGGGACAGGGAAATGGGATACAATGAGCAGTTCTTC
clone size: .; D gene: .; J gene: TRBJ1-2; V gene: TRBV6-1; CDR3 protein: CASSGSGSDYGYTF; CDR3 DNA: TGTGCCAGCAGTGGTTCCGGGTCGGACTATGGCTACACCTTC
clone size: .; D gene: .; J gene: TRBJ2-1; V gene: TRBV5-1; CDR3 protein: CASSLVVSRTYNEQFF; CDR3 DNA: TGCGCCAGCAGCTTGGTTGTTTCGCGGACCTACAATGAGCAGTTCTTC
clone size: .; D gene: .; J gene: TRBJ2-1; V gene: TRBV5-4; CDR3 protein: CASSPGERIQYEQFF; CDR3 DNA: TGTGCCAGCAGCCCGGGAGAGAGGATCCAGTATGAGCAGTTCTTC
clone size: few; D gene: .; J gene: TRBJ2-4; V gene: TRBV30; CDR3 protein: CAWSLVSDIQYF; CDR3 DNA: TGTGCCTGGAGTTTGGTATCGGACATTCAGTACTTC
clone size: .; D gene: .; J gene: TRBJ1-4; V gene: TRBV6-1; CDR3 protein: CASTESVGRGNEKLFF; CDR3 DNA: TGTGCCAGCACTGAGTCAGTTGGACGGGGAAATGAAAAACTGTTTTTT
clone size: .; D gene: .; J gene: TRBJ1-5; V gene: TRBV4-2; CDR3 protein: CASSQNGGGNQPQHF; CDR3 DNA: TGTGCCAGCAGCCAGAATGGGGGGGGCAATCAGCCCCAGCATTTT
clone size: .; D gene: TRBD2; J gene: TRBJ2-3; V gene: TRBV27; CDR3 protein: CASSRLAGGPADTQYF; CDR3 DNA: TGTGCCAGCAGTCGGCTAGCGGGAGGGCCGGCAGATACGCAGTATTTT
clone size: .; D gene: .; J gene: TRBJ1-5; V gene: TRBV5-8; CDR3 protein: CASSLSLGREGQPQHF; CDR3 DNA: TGTGCCAGCAGCTTGTCGCTAGGCAGGGAGGGTCAGCCCCAGCATTTT
clone size: .; D gene: .; J gene: TRBJ1-1; V gene: TRBV5-1; CDR3 protein: CASSLVFTGGRDTEAFF; CDR3 DNA: TGCGCCAGCAGCTTGGTTTTTACGGGGGGCAGGGACACTGAAGCTTTCTTT
clone size: .; D gene: .; J gene: TRBJ1-1; V gene: TRBV30; CDR3 protein: CAWSWAGTEAFF; CDR3 DNA: TGTGCCTGGAGCTGGGCGGGAACTGAAGCTTTCTTT